This T cell receptor (beta chain) is from a study of molecular identifiers for immune sequencing clone quantification (dated by TCRdb to between 2017 and 2018). Broadly, across the study: For a replicate experiment, RNA from roughly 20,000 or 100,000 naive CD8 T cells was divided into five aliquots, of which four were sequenced. This methods study used CD8 T cells to benchmark TCR RNA copy counting and molecular-identifier clustering-based TCR repertoire sequencing (MIDCIRS).

Results and caveats for the whole study, not just this receptor: When barcode sub-clustering was omitted, TCR diversity was inflated by chimeric consensus sequences, with chimeras reaching as high as 47%. Highly expanded clone sizes could be underestimated because identical TCR molecules may share a barcode. Spiked-in Jurkat TCR RNA (around nine copies' worth), which is not part of the donor repertoire, was contained in the naive libraries. Modeling indicated about 3.1 TCR RNA copies recovered per cell, compared with around 11 by digital PCR, which implies a capture efficiency of approximately 30%. Clones above 20 RNA copies held over 99% of molecules in CMV-specific effector cells but under 1% in naive cells. Spiked-in Jurkat TCR RNA equivalent to a single cell was reported to be detectable even among 850,000 to 1,000,000 naive CD8 T cells.

The V end loses 3 bases and the J end loses 6 bases, and a stretch of 9 bases separates them. The CDR3 has 13 amino acids, counting the end cysteine and phenylalanine. The only DNA kept is the CDR3, 39 bases in frame from the first base. The germline V gene gives CDR1 as MDHEN and CDR2 as SYDVKM. With respect to this clonotype: There is no known antigen for this receptor. This sequence may be a read error, since a much larger clone differs from it by one base.

The library was built by means of PCR. Sequencing instrument: NextSeq 500. Bulk TCR libraries were made following a previously described method, with the TCR primers given in Table S5. The Qiagen AllPrep DNA/RNA kit was used to purify total RNA. Before any analysis, reads coming from multiple sequencing runs of the same library were combined into one pool. On the study's bioinformatics: Reads were retained only if their TCR constant sequence matched exactly, and those retained reads were trimmed to 150 nt and grouped according to their 12-nt molecular barcodes. Reads within each barcode group were sub-clustered using a 15% Levenshtein threshold, and quality-weighted consensus sequences were constructed for each RNA molecule. Non-functional sequences were excluded, and lower-count sequences lying one edit away from another sequence were also excluded. Based on a fit of two negative binomial distributions, barcode sub-clusters having less than 20% of the maximum read count were discarded. TCRdb reworked the public reads: Q25 trimming with fastp, MiXCR clone assembly, productive beta chains retained. Duplicate CDR3 protein sequences are folded into a single record with the most common DNA and genes. These V and J calls rely on TCRdb rather than the paper's analysis. This sample has hundreds of thousands of distinct CDR3 sequences in its table, and roughly 23% of those were observed once. The ten largest clones add up to 0.7% to 0.95% of the sample.

Libraries of naive CD8 T cells were generated from roughly 18,000 to 920,000 sorted cells, with 10%, 30% or 50% of the purified RNA used. Naive CD8 T cells, defined as CD8+CD4-CCR7+CD45RA+, were FACS-sorted into RLT Plus buffer on a BD FACSAria II. Detection sensitivity was tested by spiking Jurkat RNA equal to ten TCR copies' worth into samples containing about 17,000-1,000,000 naive CD8 T cells. CD8 T cells were enriched using RosetteSep CD8+ T Cell Enrichment Cocktail and Ficoll-Paque, and the enriched cells then underwent ACK red cell lysis. This receptor was taken from a human donor in good health. Some libraries in this study had Jurkat cell RNA spiked in. The sequence is built from TRBV28 and TRBJ1-5; no confident D gene assignment can be made. The sample consisted of naive CD8+ T cells from blood, with Jurkat cell RNA spiked in. The cell subset or site tag for this specimen amounts to: FACS-sorted CD8+CD4-CCR7+CD45RA+ naive T cells. The CDR3 loop reads CASSFTGSQPQHF. At the DNA level, the sequence is TGTGCCAGCAGTTTCACCGGCAGTCAGCCCCAGCATTTT.